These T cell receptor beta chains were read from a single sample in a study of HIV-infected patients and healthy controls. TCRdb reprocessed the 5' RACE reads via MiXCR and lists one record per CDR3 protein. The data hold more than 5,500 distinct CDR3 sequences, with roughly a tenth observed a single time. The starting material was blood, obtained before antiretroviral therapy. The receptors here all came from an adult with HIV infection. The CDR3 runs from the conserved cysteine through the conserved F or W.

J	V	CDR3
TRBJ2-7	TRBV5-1	CASSLADGSYEQYF
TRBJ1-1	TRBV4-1	CASSPGAEMNTEAFF
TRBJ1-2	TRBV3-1	CASSQERTGRSYGYTF
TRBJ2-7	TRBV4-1	CASSQMTSSYEQYF
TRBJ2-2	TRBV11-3	CASSRSTGTGELFF
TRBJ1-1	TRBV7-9	CASSFGVIVTEAFF
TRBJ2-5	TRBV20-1	CSAGRGVQETQYF
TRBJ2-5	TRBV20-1	CSATDIYRAETQYF
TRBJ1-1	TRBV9	CASSVVGRVTEAFF
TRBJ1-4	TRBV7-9	CASSASGTREKLFF
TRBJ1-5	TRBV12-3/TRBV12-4	CASSVGQPSNQPQHF
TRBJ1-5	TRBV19	CASSSGLRGNQPQHF
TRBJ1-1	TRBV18	CASSPDRVEAFF
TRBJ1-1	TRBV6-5	CASSYSVGTEAFF
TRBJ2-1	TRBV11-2	CASSLEALFNNEQFF
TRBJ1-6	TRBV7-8	CASSLRPVSSYNSPLHF
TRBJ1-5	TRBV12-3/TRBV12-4	CASNWGGTSNNQPQHF
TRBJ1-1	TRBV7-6	CASSLAFRGGKAEAFF
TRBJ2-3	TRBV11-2	CASSLSATGRSTDTQYF
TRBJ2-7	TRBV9	CASSAVATHGEQYF
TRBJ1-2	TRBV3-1	CASSQDLQGTGGYTF
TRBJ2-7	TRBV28	CASNLRQGAYEQYF
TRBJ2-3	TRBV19	CASSIPDRRKSDTQYF
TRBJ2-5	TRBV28	CASSQGLAGGGLKETQYF
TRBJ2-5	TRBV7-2	CASSPRVEETQYF
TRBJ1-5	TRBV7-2	CASSPPGGRANQPQHF
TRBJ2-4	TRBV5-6	CASSLAERGGRVQYF
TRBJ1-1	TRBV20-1	CSARVDEVTEAFF
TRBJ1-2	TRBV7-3	CASSLNDRAPGYTF
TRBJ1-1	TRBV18	CASSPPDTMNTEAFF
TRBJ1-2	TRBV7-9	CASSPHPDRLNYGYTF
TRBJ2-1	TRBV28	CASANGAGLEQFF
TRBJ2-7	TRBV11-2	CASSLGPTYEQYF
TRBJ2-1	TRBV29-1	CSVERTGINEQFF
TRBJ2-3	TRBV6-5	CASSYGGPRPDTQYF
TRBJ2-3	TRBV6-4	CASSDSSGGADTQYF
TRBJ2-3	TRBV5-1	CASSLAGTGTDTQYF
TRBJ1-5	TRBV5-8	CASSLQGYSNQPQHF
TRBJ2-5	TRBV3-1	CASSQDGTGVETQYF
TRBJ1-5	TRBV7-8	CASSLGQTYNQPQHF
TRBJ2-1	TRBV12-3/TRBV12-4	CASSTWSLDEQFF
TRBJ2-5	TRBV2	CARKIRGQETQYF